This record covers a single TCR beta chain. Repertoires were generated with immunoSEQ multiplex PCR, while TCRdb's copy carries only in-frame clones and drops some. The sample has around 180,000 clones, about 91% seen once. The data belong to a study of control samples from healthy donors and cancer patients. Sequencing was performed on blood. The TCR comes from a middle-aged woman in good health.

DNA for the CDR3: TGTGCCAGCAGTCGCGAGGCCCACCAGCCCCAGCATTTT. Encoded protein: CASSREAHQPQHF. This chain connects TRBV2 to TRBJ1-5; D remains ambiguous. This CDR3 region has 13 residues. Between the trimmed V and J ends, which lost 5 bases and 7 bases, there was a span of 12 bases. The germline V gene encodes CDR1 SNHLY and CDR2 FYNNEI.